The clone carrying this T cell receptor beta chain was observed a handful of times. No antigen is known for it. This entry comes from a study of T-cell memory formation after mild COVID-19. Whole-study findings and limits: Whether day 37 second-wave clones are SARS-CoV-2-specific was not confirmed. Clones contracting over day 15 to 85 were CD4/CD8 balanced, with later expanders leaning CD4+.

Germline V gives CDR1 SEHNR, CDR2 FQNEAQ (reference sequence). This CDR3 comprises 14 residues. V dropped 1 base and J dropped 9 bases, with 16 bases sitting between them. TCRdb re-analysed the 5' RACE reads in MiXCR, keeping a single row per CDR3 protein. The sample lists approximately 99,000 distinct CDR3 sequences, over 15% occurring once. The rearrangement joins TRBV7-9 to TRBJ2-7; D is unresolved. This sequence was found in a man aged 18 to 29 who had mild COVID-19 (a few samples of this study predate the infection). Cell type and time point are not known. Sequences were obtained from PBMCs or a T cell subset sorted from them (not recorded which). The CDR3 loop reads CASSLDPFMDVQYV. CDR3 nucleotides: TGTGCCAGCAGCTTAGACCCCTTCATGGACGTGCAGTACGTC.